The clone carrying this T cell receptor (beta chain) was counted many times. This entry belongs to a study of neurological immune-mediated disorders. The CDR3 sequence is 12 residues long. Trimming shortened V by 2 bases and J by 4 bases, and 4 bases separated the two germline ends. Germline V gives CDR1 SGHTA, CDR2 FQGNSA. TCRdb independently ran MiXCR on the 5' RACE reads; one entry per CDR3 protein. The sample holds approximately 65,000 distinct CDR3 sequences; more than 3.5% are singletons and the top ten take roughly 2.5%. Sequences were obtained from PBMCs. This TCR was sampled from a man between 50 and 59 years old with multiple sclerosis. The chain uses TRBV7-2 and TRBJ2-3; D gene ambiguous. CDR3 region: CASSLRPDTQYF. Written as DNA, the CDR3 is TGTGCCAGCAGCTTACGGCCAGATACGCAGTATTTT.